This T cell receptor (beta chain) was identified in a study of monozygotic twins with inflammatory bowel disease (dated by TCRdb to between 2018 and 2021). General notes on the study: The full study comprised some 30 monozygotic twin pairs: nine German pairs (four IBD-concordant, five IBD-discordant) and 19 IBD-discordant Danish pairs. The search for disease-associated traits relied mainly on comparing, within discordant pairs, IBD patients with their genetically identical healthy co-twins. Each individual had, on average, about 151 000 unique TCRalpha sequences and 181 000 unique TCRbeta sequences available for analysis.

Broad study findings and their caveats: The results gave no support for a single strong signal or clonotype linked to IBD. Compared with healthy twins, IBD patients shared fewer clonotypes with other individuals, and the difference was most pronounced in patients with signs of disease activity. The analysis was unable to tell different T cell subtypes apart. Because patients received different immunosuppressive treatments, the repertoires may have picked up extra background noise and variability between individuals. TCRbeta repertoire diversity, by inverse Simpson index, was decreased in IBD patients compared with their healthy co-twins. No difference in repertoire similarity was observed between concordant and discordant twins, possibly owing to limited statistical power.

The library was produced with 5' RACE. Preparation of each TCR library used approximately 3,500 ng of total RNA. cDNA was synthesized with SMARTScribe reverse transcriptase in eight separate reactions per sample. During cDNA synthesis, template switching was used to introduce unique molecular identifiers that contained a 6-nucleotide sample barcode. Amplification of TCRalpha and TCRbeta cDNA involved two nested PCRs of approximately 17 and 9 cycles, and each PCR was followed by bead purification. Before amplification, cDNA was treated with uracil DNA-glycosylase and purified using the QIAquick PCR purification kit. In the second PCR, Illumina TruSeq-compatible adapters and sample-specific barcodes were added. TapeStation and Qubit were used to check library quality and concentration, and around 4.5 ng of each library went into the pool. The pooled libraries were sequenced with 2 x 100 bp reads and custom sequencing primers on an Illumina HiSeq2500 single-index Rapid Run. The authors' analysis ran thus. MiGEC version 1.2.6 was used for UMI-based consensus assembly to correct PCR and sequencing errors. MiXCR version 2.1.1 handled V(D)J alignment, clonotype assembly and CDR3 extraction. To normalise gene usage, clonotype sharing and MAIT/NKT TCR abundance, the top 1000, 10 000 and 20 000 clonotypes in each sample were analysed. After downsampling to 27 000 UMIs, diversity was calculated as the inverse Simpson index using the vegan R package. Paired Mann-Whitney U tests were applied to discordant twin pairs, with Benjamini-Hochberg correction for multiple testing. TCRdb reprocessed the reads and lists each CDR3 protein sequence as a single entry, with no DNA. For this entry, the V and J calls and clone size follow TCRdb and not the study's own pipeline. The table of this sample itemizes roughly 150,000 distinct CDR3 sequences. Approximately 3% of the sample comes from the top ten.

From each donor, an approximately 2.5 ml peripheral blood sample was drawn into PAXgene tubes and stored at -80 degrees C. Total RNA was isolated from whole blood with the PAXgene blood miRNA kit on an automated QIAcube, without T cell sorting. Deep TCRalpha and TCRbeta repertoire profiling with unique molecular barcoding was performed on peripheral blood of monozygotic twin pairs concordant or discordant for inflammatory bowel disease. For every twin pair, smoking habits were documented, and each individual was categorised as a current, former or never smoker. The CDR3 spans 11 residues, from the cysteine through the phenylalanine. This entry has no DNA. CDR1 and CDR2 (SGHRS, YFSETQ) derive from the germline V gene. As for this clonotype: The clone's antigen remains unknown.

The receptor was isolated from a human donor with ulcerative colitis or Crohn's disease, or a healthy co-twin of an affected twin (not recorded which). The sequenced material came from blood. The rearrangement combines TRBV5-1 with TRBJ2-3. For the CDR3, the sequence is CASSLQDTQYF.